This paragraph reports one T cell receptor beta chain. Antigen unknown. Likely a read error: the CDR3 ends without its conserved phenylalanine or tryptophan. Original data processing: Between-group CDR3 differences, defined by clinicopathological status, yielded a distant-metastasis classifier for papillary thyroid cancer. TCRdb re-clonotyped the PCR reads via MiXCR. What appears here as the V and J calls and clone size reflects TCRdb's work, not the paper's. The data contain around 15,000 clones, about 35% of them singletons. Germline V gene data show CDR1 as SGHAT and CDR2 as FQDESV (reference sequence). This CDR3 contains 17 residues. V dropped 5 bases and J dropped 3; count of bases not matched to a gene: 12. This specimen belongs to a study of metastatic and nonmetastatic thyroid tumors. Turning to the study itself: From malignant and benign thyroid patients, repertoires in blood and in tumor or nodule tissue were compared. Regarding the study as a whole: Malignant thyroid tumors reportedly exceeded benign nodules significantly in TCR beta diversity, with the difference appearing in blood and tumor.

Nobody among the patients had been given any treatment before thyroid surgery. The V call is TRBV11-1, the J call TRBJ2-4, with 8 positions matching TRBD1. Sample: tumor tissue. The receptor comes from a male donor with papillary thyroid cancer or a benign thyroid nodule (not recorded which). Some clones in this sample may be carry-over from other donors' samples. In DNA, the CDR3 is TGTGCCAGCAGCCGAACCCAGTCAGGGGGCGTCAAAAACATTCAGTACCTC. Its translation is CASSRTQSGGVKNIQYL.